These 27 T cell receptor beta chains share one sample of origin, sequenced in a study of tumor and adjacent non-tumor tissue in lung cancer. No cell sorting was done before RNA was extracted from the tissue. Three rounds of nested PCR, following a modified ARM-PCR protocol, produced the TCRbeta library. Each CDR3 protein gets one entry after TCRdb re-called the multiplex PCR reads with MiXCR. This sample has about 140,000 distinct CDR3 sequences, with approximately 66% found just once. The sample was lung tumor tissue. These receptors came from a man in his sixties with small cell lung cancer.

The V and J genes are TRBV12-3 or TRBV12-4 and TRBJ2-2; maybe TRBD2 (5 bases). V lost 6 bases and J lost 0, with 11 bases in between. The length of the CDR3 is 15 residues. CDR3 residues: CASSLDWTNTGELFF. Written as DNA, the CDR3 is TGTGCCAGCAGCCTGGACTGGACGAACACCGGGGAGCTGTTTTTT.

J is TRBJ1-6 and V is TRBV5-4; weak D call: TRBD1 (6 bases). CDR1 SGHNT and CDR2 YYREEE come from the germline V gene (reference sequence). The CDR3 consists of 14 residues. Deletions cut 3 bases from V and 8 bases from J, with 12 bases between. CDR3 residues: CASSSRGDYSPLHF. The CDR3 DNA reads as TGTGCCAGCAGCTCCAGGGGAGATTATTCACCCCTCCACTTT.

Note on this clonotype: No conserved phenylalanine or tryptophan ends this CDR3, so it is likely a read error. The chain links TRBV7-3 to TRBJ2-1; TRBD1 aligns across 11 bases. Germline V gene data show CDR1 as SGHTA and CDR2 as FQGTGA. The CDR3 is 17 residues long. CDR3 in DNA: TGTGCGAGCAGCCGGACAGGGGGCTCGGCAGGGGGCAATGAGCAGTTCGTC. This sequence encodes CASSRTGGSAGGNEQFV.

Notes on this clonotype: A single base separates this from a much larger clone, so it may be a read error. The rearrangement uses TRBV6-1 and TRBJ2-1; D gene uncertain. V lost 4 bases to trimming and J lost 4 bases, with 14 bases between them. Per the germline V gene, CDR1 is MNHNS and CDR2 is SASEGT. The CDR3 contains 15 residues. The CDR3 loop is CASSGGYNFYNEQFF. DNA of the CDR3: TGTGCCAGCAGTGGTGGGTACAACTTTTACAATGAGCAGTTCTTC.

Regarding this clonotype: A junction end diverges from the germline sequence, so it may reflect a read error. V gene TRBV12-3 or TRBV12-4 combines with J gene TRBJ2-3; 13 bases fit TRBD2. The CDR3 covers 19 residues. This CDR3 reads CAGSLKRTSGSAASDTQYF. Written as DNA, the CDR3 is TGTGCCGGCAGTTTGAAGCGGACTAGCGGGAGTGCGGCATCAGATACGCAGTATTTT.

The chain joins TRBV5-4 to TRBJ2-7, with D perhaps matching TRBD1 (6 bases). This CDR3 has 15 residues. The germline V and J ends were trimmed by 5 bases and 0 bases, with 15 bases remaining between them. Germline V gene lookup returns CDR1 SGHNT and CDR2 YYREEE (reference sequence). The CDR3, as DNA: TGTGCCAGCAGTTCCGGGACAAAGAACTCCTACGAGCAGTACTTC. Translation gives CASSSGTKNSYEQYF.

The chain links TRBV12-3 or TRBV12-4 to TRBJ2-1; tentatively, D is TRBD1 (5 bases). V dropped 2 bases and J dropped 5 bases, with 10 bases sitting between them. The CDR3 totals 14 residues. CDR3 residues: CASSLPQGNNEQFF. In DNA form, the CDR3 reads TGTGCCAGCAGTTTACCGCAGGGAAACAATGAGCAGTTCTTC.

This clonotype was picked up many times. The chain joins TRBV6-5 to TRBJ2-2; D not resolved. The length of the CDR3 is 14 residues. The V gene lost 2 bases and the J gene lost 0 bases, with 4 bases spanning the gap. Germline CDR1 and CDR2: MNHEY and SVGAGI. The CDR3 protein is CASSYEANTGELFF. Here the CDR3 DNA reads TGTGCCAGCAGTTACGAGGCGAACACCGGGGAGCTGTTTTTT.

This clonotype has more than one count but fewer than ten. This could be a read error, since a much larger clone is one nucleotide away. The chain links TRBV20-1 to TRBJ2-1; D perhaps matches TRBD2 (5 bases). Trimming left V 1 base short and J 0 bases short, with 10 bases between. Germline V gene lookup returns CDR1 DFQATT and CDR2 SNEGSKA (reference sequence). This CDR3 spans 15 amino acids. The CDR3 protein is CSARGLTGSYNEQFF. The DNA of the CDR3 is TGCAGTGCTAGAGGACTAACGGGCTCCTACAATGAGCAGTTCTTC.

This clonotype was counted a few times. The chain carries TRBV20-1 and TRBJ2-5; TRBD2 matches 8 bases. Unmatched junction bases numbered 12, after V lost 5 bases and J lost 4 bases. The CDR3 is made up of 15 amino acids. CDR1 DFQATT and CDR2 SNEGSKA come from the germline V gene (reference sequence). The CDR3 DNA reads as TGCAGTGCTGGAGGTAGCGGGAAAGCGAGAGAGACCCAGTACTTC. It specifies CSAGGSGKARETQYF.

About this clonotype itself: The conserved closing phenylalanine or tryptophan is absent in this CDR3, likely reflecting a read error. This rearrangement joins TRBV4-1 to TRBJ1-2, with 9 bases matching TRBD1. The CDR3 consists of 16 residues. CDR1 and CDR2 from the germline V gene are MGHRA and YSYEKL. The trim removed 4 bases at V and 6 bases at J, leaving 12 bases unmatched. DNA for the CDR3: TGCGCCAGCAGCCCATCCGGGACAGGGTTTAGCAATGGCTACACCTTA. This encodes CASSPSGTGFSNGYTL.

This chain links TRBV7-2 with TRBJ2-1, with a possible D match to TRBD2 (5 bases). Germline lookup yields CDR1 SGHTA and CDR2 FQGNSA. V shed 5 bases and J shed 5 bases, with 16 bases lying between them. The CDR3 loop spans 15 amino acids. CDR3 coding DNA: TGTGCCAGCAGCACCGCCGGGATATGGAACAATGAGCAGTTCTTC. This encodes CASSTAGIWNNEQFF.

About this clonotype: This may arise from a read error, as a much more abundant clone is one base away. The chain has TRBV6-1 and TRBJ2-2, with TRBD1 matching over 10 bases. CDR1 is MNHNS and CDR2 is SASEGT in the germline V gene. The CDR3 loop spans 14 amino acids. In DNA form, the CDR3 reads TGTGCCAGCAGCGGGACAGGGGATACCGGGAAGCTGTTTTTT. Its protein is CASSGTGDTGKLFF.

This CDR3 reads CASRRSDPTDTQYF. CDR3 bases: TGTGCCAGCAGGAGGTCGGACCCCACAGATACGCAGTATTTT. This chain links TRBV12-3 or TRBV12-4 with TRBJ2-3; no clear D gene. V lost 6 bases and J lost 2, with 12 bases in between. CDR3 length: 14 residues.

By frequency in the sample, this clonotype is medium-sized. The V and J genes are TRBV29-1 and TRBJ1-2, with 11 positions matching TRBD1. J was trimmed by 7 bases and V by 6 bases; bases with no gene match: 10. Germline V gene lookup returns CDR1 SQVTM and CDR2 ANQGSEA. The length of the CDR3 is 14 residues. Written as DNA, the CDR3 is TGCAGCGTCGCGACCGAGGGACAGGGGGGTGGCTACACCTTC. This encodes CSVATEGQGGGYTF.

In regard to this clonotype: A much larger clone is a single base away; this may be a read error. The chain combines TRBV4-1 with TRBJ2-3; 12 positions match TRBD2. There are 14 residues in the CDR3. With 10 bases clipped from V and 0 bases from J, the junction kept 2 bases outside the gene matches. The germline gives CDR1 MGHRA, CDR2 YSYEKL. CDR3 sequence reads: CANLAGGSTDTQYF. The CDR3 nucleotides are TGCGCCAATCTAGCGGGAGGGAGCACAGATACGCAGTATTTT.

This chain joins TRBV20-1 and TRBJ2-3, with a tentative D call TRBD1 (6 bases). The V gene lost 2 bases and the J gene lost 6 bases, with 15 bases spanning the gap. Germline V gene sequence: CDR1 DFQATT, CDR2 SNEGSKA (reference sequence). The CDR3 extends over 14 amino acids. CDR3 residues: CSARRGQSGDTQYF. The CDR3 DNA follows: TGCAGTGCTAGACGCGGACAGTCCGGGGATACGCAGTATTTT.

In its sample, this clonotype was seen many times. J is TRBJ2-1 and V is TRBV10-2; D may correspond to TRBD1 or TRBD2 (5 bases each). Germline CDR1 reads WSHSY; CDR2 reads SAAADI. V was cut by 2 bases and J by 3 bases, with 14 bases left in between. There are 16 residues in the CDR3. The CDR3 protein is CASSEKFRGRYNEQFF. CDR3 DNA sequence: TGCGCCAGCAGTGAGAAGTTCCGGGGACGCTACAATGAGCAGTTCTTC.

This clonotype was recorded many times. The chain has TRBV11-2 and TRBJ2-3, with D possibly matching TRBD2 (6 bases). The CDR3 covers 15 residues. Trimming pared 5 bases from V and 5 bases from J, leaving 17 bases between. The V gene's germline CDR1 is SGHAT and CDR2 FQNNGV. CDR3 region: CASSDFSGSRDTQYF. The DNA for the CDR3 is TGTGCCAGCAGCGACTTTAGCGGAAGCCGAGATACGCAGTATTTT.

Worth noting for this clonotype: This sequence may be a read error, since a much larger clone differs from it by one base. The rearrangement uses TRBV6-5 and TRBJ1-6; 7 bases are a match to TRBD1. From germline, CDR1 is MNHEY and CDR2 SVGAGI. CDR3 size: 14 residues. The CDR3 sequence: CASSLTGKHSPLLF. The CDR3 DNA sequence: TGTGCCAGCAGCCTGACAGGGAAACATTCACCCCTCCTCTTT.

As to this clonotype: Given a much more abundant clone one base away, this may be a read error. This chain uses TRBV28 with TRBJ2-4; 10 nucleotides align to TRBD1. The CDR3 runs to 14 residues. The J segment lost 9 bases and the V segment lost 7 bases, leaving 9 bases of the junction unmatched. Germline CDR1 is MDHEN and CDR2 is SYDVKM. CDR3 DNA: TGTGCCAGCACTCCAGGGACAGGGGTCGGCATTCAGTACTTC. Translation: CASTPGTGVGIQYF.

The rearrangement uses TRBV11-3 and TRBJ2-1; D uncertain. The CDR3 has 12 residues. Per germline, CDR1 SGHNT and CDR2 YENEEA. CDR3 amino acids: CTISLGWSEQFF. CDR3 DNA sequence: TGTACCATCAGCTTAGGTTGGAGTGAGCAGTTCTTC.

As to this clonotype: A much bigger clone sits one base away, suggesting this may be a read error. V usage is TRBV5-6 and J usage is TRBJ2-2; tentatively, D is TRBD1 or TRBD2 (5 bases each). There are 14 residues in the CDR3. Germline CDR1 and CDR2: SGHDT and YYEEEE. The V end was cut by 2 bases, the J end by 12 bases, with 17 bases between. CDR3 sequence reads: CASSFSGTPGKLFF. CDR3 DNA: TGTGCCAGCAGCTTTTCCGGGACCCCCGGAAAGCTGTTTTTT.

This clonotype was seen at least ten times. This CDR3 reads CATTSSGRPNTGELFF. The CDR3 DNA is TGTGCCACCACCTCTAGCGGCCGTCCGAACACCGGGGAGCTGTTTTTT. The chain uses TRBV6-2 or TRBV6-3 and TRBJ2-2; TRBD2 agrees at 7 bases. CDR3 length equals 16 residues. CDR1 is MNHEY, CDR2 SVGEGT, per germline. V trimming: 10 bases; J trimming: 0 bases; junction bases outside the gene matches: 11.

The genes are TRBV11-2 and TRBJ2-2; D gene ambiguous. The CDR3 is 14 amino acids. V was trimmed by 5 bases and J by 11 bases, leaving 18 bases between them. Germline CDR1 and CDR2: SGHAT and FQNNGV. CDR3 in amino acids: CASSIRPDGGELFF. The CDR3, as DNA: TGTGCCAGCAGCATACGTCCTGATGGCGGAGAGCTGTTTTTT. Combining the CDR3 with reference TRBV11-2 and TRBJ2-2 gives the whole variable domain EAGVAQSPRYKIIEKRQSVAFWCNPISGHATLYWYQQILGQGPKLLIQFQNNGVVDDSQLPKDRFSAERLKGVDSTLKIQPAKLEDSAVYLCASSIRPDGGELFFGEGSRLTVL.

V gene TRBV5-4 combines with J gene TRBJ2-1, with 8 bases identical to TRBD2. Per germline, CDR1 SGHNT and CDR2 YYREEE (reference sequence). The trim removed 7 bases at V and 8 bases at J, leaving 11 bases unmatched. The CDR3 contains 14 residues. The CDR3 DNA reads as TGTGCCAGCGGGGGAGCGGGAGATGGGCATGAGCAGTTCTTC. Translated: CASGGAGDGHEQFF.

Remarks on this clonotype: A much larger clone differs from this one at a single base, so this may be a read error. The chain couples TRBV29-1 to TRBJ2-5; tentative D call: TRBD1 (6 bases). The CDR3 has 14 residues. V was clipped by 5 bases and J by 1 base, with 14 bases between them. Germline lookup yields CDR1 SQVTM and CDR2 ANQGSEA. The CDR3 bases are TGCAGCGTTCAACACCGGACAGCCCAAGAGACCCAGTACTTC. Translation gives CSVQHRTAQETQYF.